These 7 T cell receptor beta chains were all obtained from the same sample, sequenced in a study of blood T cell repertoires in COVID-19. Using immunoSEQ multiplex PCR, the repertoire was profiled, and TCRdb retains in-frame clones only, with some absent. The repertoire holds about 140,000 clones, with more than 80% as singletons. Sequencing was done on a sample of peripheral blood. These receptors originate from a woman aged 60-75 years with active COVID-19.

This clone was picked up a small number of times. V usage is TRBV4-1 and J usage is TRBJ1-4; TRBD1 aligns across 7 bases. Germline CDR1 and CDR2: MGHRA and YSYEKL. CDR3 length equals 17 residues. J lost 0 bases, V lost 4 bases, and 8 bases had no gene match. As DNA, the CDR3 is TGCGCCAGCAGCCCAGGGGGAGGCGGAACAACTAATGAAAAACTGTTTTTT. This codes for CASSPGGGGTTNEKLFF.

The rearrangement links TRBV7-6 to TRBJ2-1; 11 positions agree with TRBD2. This CDR3 is built from 16 residues. V shed 0 bases, J shed 8 bases, and the junction held 6 bases outside the gene matches. Germline CDR1 is SGHVS and CDR2 is FNYEAQ. The CDR3 here is CASSLARLAGLDEQFF. For the CDR3, the DNA is TGTGCCAGCAGCTTAGCTCGACTAGCGGGATTAGATGAGCAGTTCTTC.

The CDR3 protein is CASSLTGSTEAFF. For the CDR3, the DNA is TGTGCCAGCAGCCTGACAGGGAGCACTGAAGCTTTCTTT. This rearrangement joins TRBV5-4 to TRBJ1-1, with 7 bases that match TRBD1. The V segment lost 4 bases and the J segment 4 bases; nucleotides outside the gene matches: 4. Per germline, CDR1 SGHNT and CDR2 YYREEE (reference sequence). The CDR3 runs 13 residues. The full variable domain, with the rest looked up from reference TRBV5-4 and TRBJ1-1, is ETGVTQSPTHLIKTRGQQVTLRCSSQSGHNTVSWYQQALGQGPQFIFQYYREEENGRGNFPPRFSGLQFPNYSSELNVNALELDDSALYLCASSLTGSTEAFFGQGTRLTVV.

This clone was seen once. The J gene is TRBJ2-5, the V gene TRBV9; 9 nucleotides line up with TRBD2. The junction had 3 bases not matched to a gene; V was cut back by 2 bases and J by 4 bases. CDR1 is SGDLS, CDR2 YYNGEE, per germline. The CDR3 runs to 14 residues. The CDR3 DNA sequence: TGTGCCAGCAGCGTCCAACTAGCGGGAGAGACCCAGTACTTC. It is translated as CASSVQLAGETQYF. Together with reference TRBV9 and TRBJ2-5, the CDR3 gives the full variable domain: DSGVTQTPKHLITATGQRVTLRCSPRSGDLSVYWYQQSLDQGLQFLIQYYNGEERAKGNILERFSAQQFPDLHSELNLSSLELGDSALYFCASSVQLAGETQYFGPGTRLLVL.

This clone was detected once. The chain uses TRBV4-1 and TRBJ2-1, with 10 bases matching TRBD2. The CDR3 runs to 16 residues. V lost 0 bases and J lost 8; bases outside the gene matches: 7. Germline V gives CDR1 MGHRA, CDR2 YSYEKL. The DNA of the CDR3 is TGCGCCAGCAGCCAAGATCTCGGGCTAGCGGGAGATGAGCAGTTCTTC. It specifies CASSQDLGLAGDEQFF.

This chain uses TRBV5-6 with TRBJ2-1; 9 nucleotides align to TRBD2. The CDR3 is made up of 14 amino acids. V lost 5 bases and J lost 7; bases outside the gene matches: 7. Germline values: CDR1 SGHDT, CDR2 YYEEEE. The CDR3 loop reads CASRTTSGVNEQFF. Written as DNA, the CDR3 is TGTGCCAGCAGGACGACTAGCGGAGTAAATGAGCAGTTCTTC. Using reference TRBV5-6 and TRBJ2-1 for the parts outside the CDR3, the full variable domain is DAGVTQSPTHLIKTRGQQVTLRCSPKSGHDTVSWYQQALGQGPQFIFQYYEEEERQRGNFPDRFSGHQFPNYSSELNVNALLLGDSALYLCASRTTSGVNEQFFGPGTRLTVL.

The count of this clone is one. The gene calls are TRBV19 and TRBJ1-2, with D possibly being TRBD1 (6 bases). Germline V gene sequence: CDR1 LNHDA, CDR2 SQIVND (reference sequence). Trimming cost V 1 base and J 7 bases, with 10 bases left between them. The CDR3 spans 13 residues. CDR3 protein: CASSIGRGSGYTF. CDR3 sequence (DNA): TGTGCCAGTAGTATAGGTAGGGGGTCTGGCTACACCTTC.